The 24 T cell receptor beta chains below come from one sample, sequenced in a study of T cell repertoires in aging, cancer and after chemotherapy. TRB rearrangements spanning V, D and J were amplified using mixed TRB-A/B primers. Using its own MiXCR run on the multiplex PCR reads, TCRdb lists one record per CDR3 protein. The sample yields 3,000 or so distinct CDR3 sequences, 25% to 30% seen once. TCR beta rearrangements were amplified from peripheral blood genomic DNA. Material: blood. The receptor source for this set is a human donor in good health.

This clonotype is categorized as medium-sized. This rearrangement joins TRBV27 to TRBJ1-3; possible D gene TRBD1, 6 bases. The CDR3 runs to 14 residues. Trimming shortened V by 5 bases and J by 2 bases, and 10 bases separated the two germline ends. Germline-derived CDR1 and CDR2 are MNHEY and SMNVEV (reference sequence). As DNA, the CDR3 is TGTGCCAGCAGTCCCAGGACAGCTGGAAACACCATATATTTT. Its translation is CASSPRTAGNTIYF.

This clonotype has a handful of counts. V gene TRBV13 combines with J gene TRBJ2-7; D is unresolved. V was shortened by 5 bases and J by 0 bases, with 5 bases between the two germline ends. The length of the CDR3 is 12 residues. Germline-derived CDR1 and CDR2 are PRHDT and FYEKMQ (reference sequence). The CDR3, as DNA: TGTGCCAGCAGCCTTAACTCCTACGAGCAGTACTTC. This translates into CASSLNSYEQYF.

In its sample, this clonotype ranks as large. CDR3 coding DNA: TGTGCCAGTAGTGTAGGCGCAGATACGCAGTATTTT. Residues: CASSVGADTQYF. This chain joins TRBV19 and TRBJ2-3, with D uncertain. The CDR3 loop spans 12 amino acids. Trimming cost V 5 bases and J 4 bases, with 7 bases left between them. The germline gives CDR1 LNHDA, CDR2 SQIVND (reference sequence).

V is TRBV6-6 and J is TRBJ2-7; 11 bases match TRBD2. This CDR3 contains 13 residues. Trimming took 8 bases from V and 4 from J; bases not matched to a gene: 4. Germline-derived CDR1 and CDR2 are MNHNY and SVGAGI (reference sequence). The CDR3: CASVGTSGYEQYF. The CDR3 DNA reads as TGTGCCAGCGTCGGGACTAGCGGTTACGAGCAGTACTTC.

In this sample, this clonotype turned up a few times. This rearrangement joins TRBV14 to TRBJ2-7; unclear D gene. V lost 1 base, J lost 6 bases, and 10 bases lay in between. The germline gives CDR1 SGHDN, CDR2 FVKESK. The CDR3 runs to 13 residues. As DNA, the CDR3 is TGTGCCAGCAGCCAAGGGATGCTTGGCGAGCAGTACTTC. As protein: CASSQGMLGEQYF.

The gene calls are TRBV14 and TRBJ1-1; 9 bases fit TRBD1. The length of the CDR3 is 14 residues. V was pared by 5 bases and J by 5 bases, with 6 bases of the junction left unmatched. Germline V CDR1 and CDR2: SGHDN, FVKESK. Here the CDR3 reads CASSKTGGNTEAFF. CDR3 coding DNA: TGTGCCAGCAGCAAGACAGGGGGAAATACTGAAGCTTTCTTT.

The chain couples TRBV6-2 or TRBV6-3 to TRBJ2-3; perhaps TRBD1 as D (7 bases). The ends were cut back, 2 bases at V and 2 bases at J, with 20 bases in the middle. The germline gives CDR1 MNHEY, CDR2 SVGEGT. The CDR3 is made up of 18 amino acids. The CDR3 protein is CASSYVRGRSGFTDTQYF. DNA for the CDR3: TGTGCCAGCAGTTACGTCAGGGGGAGAAGCGGGTTCACAGATACGCAGTATTTT.

A few counts support this clonotype. The chain uses TRBV18 and TRBJ1-5, with a tentative D call TRBD1 (6 bases). CDR3 length: 15 amino acids. Germline loops: CDR1 KGHSH, CDR2 LQKENI. Trimming removed 3 bases from V and 5 bases from J, with 14 bases in between. The CDR3 loop reads CASSPDSLRDQPQHF. The CDR3 DNA reads TGTGCCAGCTCACCGGACAGCCTTAGGGATCAGCCCCAGCATTTT.

This clonotype was picked up one time. The CDR3 sequence: CVSSYRVSGANVLTF. CDR3 bases: TGTGTTAGCAGTTACCGGGTCTCTGGGGCCAACGTCCTGACTTTC. The chain employs TRBV6-5 and TRBJ2-6; D is uncertain. The CDR3 sequence is 15 residues long. The germline gives CDR1 MNHEY, CDR2 SVGAGI.

This clonotype rates as large (0.1 to 1%). This sequence joins TRBV24-1 and TRBJ2-3; D is undetermined. Germline V gene lookup returns CDR1 KGHDR and CDR2 SFDVKD. Trimming shortened V by 7 bases and J by 2 bases, and 12 bases separated the two germline ends. The CDR3 has 14 amino acids. The CDR3 loop is CATRGLPDTDTQYF. The CDR3 DNA reads as TGTGCCACCAGAGGGCTACCGGACACAGATACGCAGTATTTT.

The V and J genes are TRBV5-1 and TRBJ2-7; D might be TRBD1 (6 bases). The CDR3 spans 14 residues. Trimming took 4 bases from V and 0 from J, leaving 11 bases between them. Germline CDR1 reads SGHRS; CDR2 reads YFSETQ. The CDR3 region is CASSVTGSSYEQYF. The DNA for the CDR3 is TGCGCCAGCAGCGTTACAGGGAGCTCCTACGAGCAGTACTTC.

The rearrangement links TRBV18 to TRBJ1-2, with no clear D. The CDR3 loop spans 16 amino acids. The V gene's germline CDR1 is KGHSH and CDR2 LQKENI. The V end lost 2 bases, the J end lost 0 bases, and 13 bases lay between the germline ends. The CDR3 nucleotides read TGTGCCAGCTCACCATTGATCACTTTAGCTAACTATGGCTACACCTTC. It codes for CASSPLITLANYGYTF.

This clonotype ranks as medium-sized. The V and J genes are TRBV6-5 and TRBJ2-3, with D unresolved. Per germline, CDR1 MNHEY and CDR2 SVGAGI. V gave up 5 bases and J gave up 0 bases, with 15 bases separating them. The length of the CDR3 is 16 residues. This chain's CDR3 is CASSRVQSTSTDTQYF. In DNA, the CDR3 is TGTGCCAGCAGTAGGGTGCAGTCCACGAGCACAGATACGCAGTATTTT.

The V and J genes are TRBV14 and TRBJ2-7; the match to TRBD2 covers 7 bases. The CDR3 length is 15 residues. The V gene's germline CDR1 is SGHDN and CDR2 FVKESK. The J segment lost 4 bases and the V segment lost 1 base, leaving 7 bases of the junction unmatched. DNA for the CDR3: TGTGCCAGCAGCCAAGCGATAGCGGGCCTTTACGAGCAGTACTTC. It is translated as CASSQAIAGLYEQYF.

This clonotype is labeled medium-sized. V usage is TRBV6-1 and J usage is TRBJ2-1; D is uncertain. Trimming took 11 bases from V and 6 from J, leaving 8 bases between them. Per the germline V gene, CDR1 is MNHNS and CDR2 is SASEGT. CDR3 length: 10 residues. CDR3 in amino acids: CASVSNEQFF. The CDR3 DNA follows: TGTGCCTCGGTATCCAATGAGCAGTTCTTC.

The CDR3 sequence is CASSIGGQETQYF. CDR3 sequence (DNA): TGTGCCAGCAGTATAGGGGGGCAAGAGACCCAGTACTTC. The chain uses TRBV12-3 or TRBV12-4 and TRBJ2-5; perhaps D is TRBD1 or TRBD2 (6 bases each). This CDR3 is 13 amino acids long. Trimming stripped 5 bases from V and 2 bases from J, with 9 bases between.

This clonotype was observed once. The V gene is TRBV11-2, the J gene TRBJ1-1; D may be TRBD1 (6 bases). There are 15 residues in the CDR3. Germline CDR1 SGHAT, CDR2 FQNNGV. The V end lost 7 bases, the J end lost 10 bases, and 25 bases lay between the germline ends. CDR3 region: CASTQTPGTTTGAFF. Written as DNA, the CDR3 is TGTGCCAGCACCCAAACACCCGGGACAACTACCGGAGCTTTCTTT.

Judged by abundance, this clonotype is medium-sized. This chain links TRBV30 with TRBJ1-4; D ambiguous. Looked up from germline, CDR1 is GTSNPN and CDR2 is SVGIG (reference sequence). V lost 4 bases, J lost 8 bases, and 23 bases lay in between. This CDR3 is 16 amino acids long. This CDR3 is CAWNHPPGTVPEKLFF. CDR3 sequence (DNA): TGTGCCTGGAATCATCCCCCGGGCACGGTCCCCGAAAAACTGTTTTTT.

The chain carries TRBV5-1 and TRBJ2-1; TRBD2 aligns across 14 bases. The CDR3 contains 16 residues. Trimming at V came to 2 bases and at J to 9 bases, leaving 7 bases not matched to a gene. Germline V CDR1 and CDR2: SGHRS, YFSETQ. DNA for the CDR3: TGCGCCAGCAGCTTAAGACTAGCGGGGGGGGGTGTTGAGCAGTTCTTC. Translating it yields CASSLRLAGGGVEQFF. The variable domain in full, with the rest retrieved from reference TRBV5-1 and TRBJ2-1, is KAGVTQTPRYLIKTRGQQVTLSCSPISGHRSVSWYQQTPGQGLQFLFEYFSETQRNKGNFPGRFSGRQFSNSRSEMNVSTLELGDSALYLCASSLRLAGGGVEQFFGPGTRLTVL.

The V call is TRBV19, the J call TRBJ1-1; D is undetermined. Germline loops: CDR1 LNHDA, CDR2 SQIVND (reference sequence). The CDR3 is made up of 14 amino acids. V dropped 5 bases and J dropped 3 bases, with 13 bases sitting between them. The CDR3 spells CASSPRGLDTEAFF. Here the CDR3 DNA reads TGTGCCAGTAGTCCCCGCGGTTTGGACACTGAAGCTTTCTTT.

The chain is built from TRBV11-3 and TRBJ2-1; D not resolved. Germline loops: CDR1 SGHNT, CDR2 YENEEA. This CDR3 is built from 15 residues. V was clipped by 5 bases and J by 3 bases, with 14 bases between them. DNA of the CDR3: TGTGCCAGCAGCCCAGGCAGTGGGAACTACAATGAGCAGTTCTTC. Its protein is CASSPGSGNYNEQFF.

The V gene is TRBV12-3 or TRBV12-4, the J gene TRBJ1-1, with D hard to call. V gave up 7 bases and J gave up 4 bases, with 4 bases separating them. This CDR3 contains 10 residues. CDR3 DNA: TGTGCCAGCAAGGGCACTGAAGCTTTCTTT. Translating gives CASKGTEAFF.

Sample share makes this clonotype large. This rearrangement joins TRBV6-4 to TRBJ2-1, with 8 positions matching TRBD2. The CDR3 is made up of 13 amino acids. The germline V gene has CDR1 MRHNA and CDR2 SNTAGT. The J segment lost 11 bases and the V segment lost 0 bases, leaving 3 bases of the junction unmatched. In nucleotides, the CDR3 is TGTGCCAGCAGTGACTCTAGTAGCGGGAAGCAGTTCTTC. Translated, it gives CASSDSSSGKQFF.

This clonotype is termed medium-sized. This chain joins TRBV19 and TRBJ2-1, with 7 nucleotides matching TRBD2. The CDR3 is 17 residues long. V was pared by 0 bases and J by 6 bases, with 11 bases of the junction left unmatched. Germline V gives CDR1 LNHDA, CDR2 SQIVND (reference sequence). The CDR3 reads CASSIDVTGRLRNEQFF. Written as DNA, the CDR3 is TGTGCCAGTAGTATAGATGTCACCGGGAGGCTCCGCAATGAGCAGTTCTTC.